This TCR beta chain appears in the sequencing data of a study of cytomegalovirus exposure and HLA in healthy donors. As for this clone: The antigen remains unidentified.

The CDR3 is 16 residues long. The germline V gene encodes CDR1 SGHRS and CDR2 YFSETQ. Germline trimming cut 4 bases from V and 2 bases from J; bases unmatched to any gene: 7. The primer mix had 60 Vbeta and 13 Jbeta primers. Libraries were prepared by immunoSEQ multiplex PCR; TCRdb keeps only in-frame clonotypes and omits some of them. The sample contains 100,000 or so clones, 69% of which appear only once. Whole-study results and caveats: HLA alleles showed associations with around 15,000 TCR beta sequences in a later analysis, at a 0.05 false discovery rate. A later analysis linked a missense variant in DCLRE1C to the trimming of TCR beta V and J genes.

The clonotype comes from a man younger than 45 in good health and CMV-seronegative. The chain has TRBV5-1 and TRBJ2-3; TRBD1 aligns across 10 bases. Sequences were obtained from PBMCs. CDR3: CASSPGTGALTDTQYF. The CDR3 DNA is TGCGCCAGCAGCCCAGGGACAGGGGCACTCACAGATACGCAGTATTTT.